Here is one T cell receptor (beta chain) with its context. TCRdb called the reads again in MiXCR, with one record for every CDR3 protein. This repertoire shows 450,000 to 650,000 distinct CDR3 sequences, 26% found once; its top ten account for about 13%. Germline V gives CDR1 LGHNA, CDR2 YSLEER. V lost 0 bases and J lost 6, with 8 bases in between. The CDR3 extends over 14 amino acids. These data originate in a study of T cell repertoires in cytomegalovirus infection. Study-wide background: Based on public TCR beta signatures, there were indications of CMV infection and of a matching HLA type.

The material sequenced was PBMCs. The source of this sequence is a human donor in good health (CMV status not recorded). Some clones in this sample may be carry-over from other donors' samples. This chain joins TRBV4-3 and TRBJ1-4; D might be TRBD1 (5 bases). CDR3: CASSQDRVDEKLFF. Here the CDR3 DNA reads TGCGCCAGCAGCCAAGACAGGGTTGATGAAAAACTGTTTTTT.